This T cell receptor (beta chain) was captured by sequencing in a study of blood T cell repertoires in COVID-19. Overall study context: PBMCs, B-cell-depleted T cells, or T cells were the source of the cDNA or gDNA that made up the material.

Seattle-derived patients entered the study during active infection and were followed longitudinally. Original methodology: For nucleated cells, counts were estimated from reference gene primer amplification. Clones were read by immunoSEQ multiplex PCR, and TCRdb kept only the in-frame ones, dropping some. That table supplies the V and J calls and clone size; D and trimming were determined from the DNA. The table lists about 76,000 clones, 80% to 90% of them singletons. The CDR3 loop spans 14 amino acids. Germline V gene data show CDR1 as LNHDA and CDR2 as SQIVND (reference sequence). Trimming at V came to 4 bases and at J to 3 bases, leaving 5 bases not matched to a gene.

The sequence came from a man aged 60-69 years with COVID-19, enrolled during active disease. V is TRBV19 and J is TRBJ2-7; TRBD1 matches 8 bases. The sequencing sample was made of peripheral blood. In DNA, the CDR3 is TGTGCCAGTAGTAGGACAGGGACAAACTACGAGCAGTACTTC. Its protein product is CASSRTGTNYEQYF.